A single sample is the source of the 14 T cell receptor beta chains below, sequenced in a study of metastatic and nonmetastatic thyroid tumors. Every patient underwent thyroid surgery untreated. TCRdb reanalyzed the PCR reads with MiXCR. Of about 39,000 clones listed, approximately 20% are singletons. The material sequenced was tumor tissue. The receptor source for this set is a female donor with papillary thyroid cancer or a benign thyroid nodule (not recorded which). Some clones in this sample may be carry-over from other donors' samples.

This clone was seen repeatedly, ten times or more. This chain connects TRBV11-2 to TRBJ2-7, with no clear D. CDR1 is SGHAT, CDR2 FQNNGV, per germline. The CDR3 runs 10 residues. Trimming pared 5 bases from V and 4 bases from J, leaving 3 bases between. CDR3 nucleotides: TGTGCCAGCAGCAGATACGAGCAGTACTTC. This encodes CASSRYEQYF.

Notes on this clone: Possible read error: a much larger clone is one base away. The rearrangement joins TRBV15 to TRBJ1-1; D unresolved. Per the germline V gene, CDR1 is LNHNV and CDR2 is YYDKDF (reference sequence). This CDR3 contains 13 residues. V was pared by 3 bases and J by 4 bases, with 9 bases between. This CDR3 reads CATSSGSGTEAFF. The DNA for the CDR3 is TGTGCCACCAGCAGTGGGTCCGGCACTGAAGCTTTCTTT.

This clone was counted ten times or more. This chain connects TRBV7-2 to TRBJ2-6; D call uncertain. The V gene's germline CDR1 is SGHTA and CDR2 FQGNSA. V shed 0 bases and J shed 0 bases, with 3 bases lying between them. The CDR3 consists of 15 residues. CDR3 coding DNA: TGTGCCAGCAGCTTAGCAGACTCTGGGGCCAACGTCCTGACTTTC. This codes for CASSLADSGANVLTF.

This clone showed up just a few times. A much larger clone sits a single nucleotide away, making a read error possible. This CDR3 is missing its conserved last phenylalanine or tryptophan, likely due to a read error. This CDR3 is CATSRDSTQGRYGYTL. The CDR3 region has the DNA TGTGCCACCAGCAGAGATTCGACTCAGGGCCGCTATGGCTACACCCTC. V gene TRBV15 combines with J gene TRBJ1-2, with TRBD1 as a possible D gene (5 bases). CDR1 is LNHNV and CDR2 is YYDKDF in the germline V gene (reference sequence). Deletions cut 0 bases from V and 4 bases from J, with 15 bases between. CDR3 length: 16 amino acids.

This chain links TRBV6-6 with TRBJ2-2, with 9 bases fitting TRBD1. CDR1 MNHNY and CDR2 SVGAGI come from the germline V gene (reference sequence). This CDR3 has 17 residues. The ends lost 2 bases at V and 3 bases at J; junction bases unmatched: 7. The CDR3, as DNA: TGTGCCAGCAGTTACCGAGGGACAGGGTCGGACACCGGGGAGCTGTTTTTT. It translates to CASSYRGTGSDTGELFF.

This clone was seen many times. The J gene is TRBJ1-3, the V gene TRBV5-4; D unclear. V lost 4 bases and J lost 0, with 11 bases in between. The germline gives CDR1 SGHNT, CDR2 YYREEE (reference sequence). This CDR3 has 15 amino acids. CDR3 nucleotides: TGTGCCAGCAGCCCGCCGGGCGCCTCTGGAAACACCATATATTTT. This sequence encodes CASSPPGASGNTIYF.

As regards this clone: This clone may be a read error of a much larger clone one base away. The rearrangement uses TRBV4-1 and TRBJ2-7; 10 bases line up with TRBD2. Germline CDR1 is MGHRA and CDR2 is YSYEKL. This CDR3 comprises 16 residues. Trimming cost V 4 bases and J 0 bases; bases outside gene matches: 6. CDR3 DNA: TGCGCCAGCAGCCGCGCTAGCGGGAGCGCCTCCTACGAGCAGTACTTC. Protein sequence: CASSRASGSASYEQYF.

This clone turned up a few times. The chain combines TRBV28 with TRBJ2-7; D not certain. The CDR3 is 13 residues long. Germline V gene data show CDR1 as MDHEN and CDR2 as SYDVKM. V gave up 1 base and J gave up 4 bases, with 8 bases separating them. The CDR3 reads CASSLFGQYEQYF. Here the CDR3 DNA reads TGTGCCAGCAGTTTATTTGGCCAATACGAGCAGTACTTC.

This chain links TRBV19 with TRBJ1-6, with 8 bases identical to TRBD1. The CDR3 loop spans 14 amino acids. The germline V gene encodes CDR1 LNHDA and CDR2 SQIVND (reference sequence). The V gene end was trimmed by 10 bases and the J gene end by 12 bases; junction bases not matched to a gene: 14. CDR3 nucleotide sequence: TGTGCCACCAGCCAGTTGGGACAGGCGGTACCCCTCCACTTT. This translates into CATSQLGQAVPLHF.

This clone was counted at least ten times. CDR3 amino acids: CASSEGNFNEQFF. The CDR3 region has the DNA TGTGCCAGCAGTGAAGGGAATTTCAATGAGCAGTTCTTC. V usage is TRBV6-1 and J usage is TRBJ2-1; D gene ambiguous. Germline V gives CDR1 MNHNS, CDR2 SASEGT. CDR3 length: 13 amino acids. Trimming cost V 1 base and J 6 bases, with 7 bases left between them.

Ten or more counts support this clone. As DNA, the CDR3 is TGCGCCAGCAGCCAAGGGACAGGGGGCTTCAATGAGCAGTTCTTC. Translation gives CASSQGTGGFNEQFF. The genes are TRBV5-1 and TRBJ2-1; 12 bases are a match to TRBD1. Germline V gene data show CDR1 as SGHRS and CDR2 as YFSETQ. The J segment lost 6 bases and the V segment lost 4 bases, leaving 5 bases of the junction unmatched. This CDR3 contains 15 residues. Supplemented by reference TRBV5-1 and TRBJ2-1, the full variable domain reads KAGVTQTPRYLIKTRGQQVTLSCSPISGHRSVSWYQQTPGQGLQFLFEYFSETQRNKGNFPGRFSGRQFSNSRSEMNVSTLELGDSALYLCASSQGTGGFNEQFFGPGTRLTVL.

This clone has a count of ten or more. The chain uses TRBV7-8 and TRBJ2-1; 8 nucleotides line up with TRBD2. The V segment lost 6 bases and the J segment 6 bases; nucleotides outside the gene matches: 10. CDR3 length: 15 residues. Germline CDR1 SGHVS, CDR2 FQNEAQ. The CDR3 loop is CASRYGGANVNEQFF. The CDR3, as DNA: TGTGCCAGCAGGTACGGGGGGGCGAATGTCAATGAGCAGTTCTTC.

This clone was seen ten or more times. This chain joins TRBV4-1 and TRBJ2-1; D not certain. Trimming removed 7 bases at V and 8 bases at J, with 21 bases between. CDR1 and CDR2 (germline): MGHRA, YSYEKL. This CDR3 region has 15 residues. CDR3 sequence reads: CASKEAPHAFYEQFF. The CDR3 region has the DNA TGCGCCAGCAAGGAAGCCCCGCATGCATTCTATGAGCAGTTCTTC.

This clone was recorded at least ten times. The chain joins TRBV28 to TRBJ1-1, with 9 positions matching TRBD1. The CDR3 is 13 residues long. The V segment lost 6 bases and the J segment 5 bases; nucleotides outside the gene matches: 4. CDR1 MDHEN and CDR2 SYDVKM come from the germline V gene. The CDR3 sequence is CASSRDRVTEAFF. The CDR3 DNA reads TGTGCCAGCAGCCGGGACAGGGTGACTGAAGCTTTCTTT.